This TCR beta chain was sequenced during a study of blood T cell repertoires in COVID-19. Trimming pared 2 bases from V and 0 bases from J, leaving 7 bases between. The CDR3 spans 14 residues. Germline CDR1 SGHKS, CDR2 YYEKEE (reference sequence). Authors' analysis steps: The assay estimated nucleated cells by amplifying reference gene primers. Repertoires were generated with immunoSEQ multiplex PCR, while TCRdb's copy carries only in-frame clones and drops some. From that table come the V and J calls and clone size; the DNA was used to work out D and trimming. The repertoire has about 310,000 clones, 89% of them found once; the top ten carry approximately 5%. Study members were between 18 and 89 years old and lived in 24 US regions. Participants' own reports of clinical history determined their cohort assignment. Cohort 3 recovery required two negative PCRs, clearance, or symptom resolution.

Sequenced sample: PBMCs or T cells enriched from blood (not recorded which). This chain uses TRBV5-5 with TRBJ2-3; D is unclear. The clonotype comes from a man in his sixties who had recovered from COVID-19. The CDR3 coding sequence is TGTGCCAGCAGCTTTGAGAGGAGCACAGATACGCAGTATTTT. It yields the protein CASSFERSTDTQYF.